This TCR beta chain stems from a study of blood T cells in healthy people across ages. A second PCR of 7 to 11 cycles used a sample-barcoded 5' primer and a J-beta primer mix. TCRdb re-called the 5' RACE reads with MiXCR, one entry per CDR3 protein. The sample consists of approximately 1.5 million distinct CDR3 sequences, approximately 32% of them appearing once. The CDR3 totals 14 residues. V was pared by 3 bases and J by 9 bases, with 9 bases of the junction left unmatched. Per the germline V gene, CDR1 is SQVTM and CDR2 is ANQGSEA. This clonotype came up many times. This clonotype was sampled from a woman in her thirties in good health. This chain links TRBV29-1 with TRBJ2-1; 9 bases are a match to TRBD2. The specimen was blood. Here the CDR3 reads CSVDSGGGAIEQFF. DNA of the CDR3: TGCAGCGTTGATTCTGGCGGGGGGGCCATTGAGCAGTTCTTC.